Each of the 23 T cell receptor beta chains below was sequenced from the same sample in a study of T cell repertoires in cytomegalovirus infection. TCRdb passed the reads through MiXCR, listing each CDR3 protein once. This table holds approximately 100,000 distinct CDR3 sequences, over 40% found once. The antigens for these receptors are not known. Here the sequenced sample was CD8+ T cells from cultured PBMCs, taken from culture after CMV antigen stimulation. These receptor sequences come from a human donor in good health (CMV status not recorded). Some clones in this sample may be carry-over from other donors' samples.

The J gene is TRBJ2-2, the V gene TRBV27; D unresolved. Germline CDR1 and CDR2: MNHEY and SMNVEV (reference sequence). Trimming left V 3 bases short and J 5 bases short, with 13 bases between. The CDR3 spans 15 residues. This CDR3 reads CASSFGPPGTGELFF. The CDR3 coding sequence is TGTGCCAGCAGTTTTGGGCCCCCAGGTACCGGGGAGCTGTTTTTT.

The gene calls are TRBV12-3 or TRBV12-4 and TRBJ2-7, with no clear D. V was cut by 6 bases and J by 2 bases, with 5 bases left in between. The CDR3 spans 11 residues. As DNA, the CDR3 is TGTGCCAGCAGCACTCCCTACGAGCAGTACTTC. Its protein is CASSTPYEQYF.

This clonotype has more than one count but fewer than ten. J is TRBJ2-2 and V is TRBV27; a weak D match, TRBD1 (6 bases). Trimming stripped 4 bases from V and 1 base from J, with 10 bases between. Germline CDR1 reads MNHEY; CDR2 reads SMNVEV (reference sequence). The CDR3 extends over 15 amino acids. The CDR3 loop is CASSWMTGNTGELFF. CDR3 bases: TGTGCCAGCAGTTGGATGACAGGGAACACCGGGGAGCTGTTTTTT.

CDR3 residues: CSVDPPGTVEAFF. The CDR3 DNA is TGCAGCGTTGATCCTCCCGGGACAGTTGAAGCTTTCTTT. The chain joins TRBV29-1 to TRBJ1-1, with TRBD1 matching 7 bases. This CDR3 has 13 amino acids. Trimming cost V 3 bases and J 7 bases; bases outside gene matches: 8. CDR1 SQVTM and CDR2 ANQGSEA come from the germline V gene.

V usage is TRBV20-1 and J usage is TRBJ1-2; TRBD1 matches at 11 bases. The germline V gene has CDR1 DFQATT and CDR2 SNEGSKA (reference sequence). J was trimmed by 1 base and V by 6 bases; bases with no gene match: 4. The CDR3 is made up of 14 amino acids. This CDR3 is CSAWTGGYNYGYTF. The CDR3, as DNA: TGCAGTGCATGGACAGGGGGCTATAACTATGGCTACACCTTC.

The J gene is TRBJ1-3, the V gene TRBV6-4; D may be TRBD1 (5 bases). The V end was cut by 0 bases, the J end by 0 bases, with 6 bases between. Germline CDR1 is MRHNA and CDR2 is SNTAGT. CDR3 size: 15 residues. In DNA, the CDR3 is TGTGCCAGCAGTGACTCAGGGGACTCTGGAAACACCATATATTTT. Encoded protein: CASSDSGDSGNTIYF.

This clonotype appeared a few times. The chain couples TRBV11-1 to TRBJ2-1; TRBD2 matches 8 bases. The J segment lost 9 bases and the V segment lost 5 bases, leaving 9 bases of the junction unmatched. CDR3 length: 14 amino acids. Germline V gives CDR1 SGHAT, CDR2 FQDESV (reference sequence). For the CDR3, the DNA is TGTGCCAGCAGCCCACGGGGGGGGGGCCCTGAGCAGTTCTTC. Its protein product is CASSPRGGGPEQFF. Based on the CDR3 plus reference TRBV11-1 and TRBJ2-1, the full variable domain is EAEVAQSPRYKITEKSQAVAFWCDPISGHATLYWYRQILGQGPELLVQFQDESVVDDSQLPKDRFSAERLKGVDSTLKIQPAELGDSAMYLCASSPRGGGPEQFFGPGTRLTVL.

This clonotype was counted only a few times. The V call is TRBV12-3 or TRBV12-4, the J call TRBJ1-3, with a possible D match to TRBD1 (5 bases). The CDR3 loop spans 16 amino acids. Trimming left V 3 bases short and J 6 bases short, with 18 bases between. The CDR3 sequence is CASSFPPRGRSNTIYF. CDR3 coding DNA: TGTGCCAGCAGTTTCCCCCCTCGGGGACGTTCAAACACCATATATTTT.

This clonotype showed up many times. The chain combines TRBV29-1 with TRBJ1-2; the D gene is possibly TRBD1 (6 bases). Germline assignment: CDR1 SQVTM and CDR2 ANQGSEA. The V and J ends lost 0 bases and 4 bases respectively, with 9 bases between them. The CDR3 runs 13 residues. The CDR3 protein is CSVEETTGYGYTF. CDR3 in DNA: TGCAGCGTTGAAGAAACGACAGGCTATGGCTACACCTTC.

CDR3 coding DNA: TGTGCCAGCAGCACCAGACTCTCAGATACCCAGTACTTC. This sequence encodes CASSTRLSDTQYF. The gene calls are TRBV7-7 and TRBJ2-5; no reliable D call. The germline CDR1 and CDR2 sequences are SSHAT and FNYEAQ (reference sequence). This CDR3 is 13 amino acids long. V lost 5 bases and J lost 8, with 15 bases in between.

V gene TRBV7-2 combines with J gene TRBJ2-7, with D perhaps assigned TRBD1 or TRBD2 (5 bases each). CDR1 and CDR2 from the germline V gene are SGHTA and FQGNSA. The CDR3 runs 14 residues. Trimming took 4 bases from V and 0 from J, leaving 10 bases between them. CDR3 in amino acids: CASSSGRGSYEQYV. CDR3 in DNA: TGTGCCAGCAGCTCGGGACGTGGCTCCTACGAGCAGTACGTC.

CDR3 in DNA: TGTGCCAGCAGAGGTGTAGGGAGAACCAACTATGGCTACACCTTC. It codes for CASRGVGRTNYGYTF. The chain has TRBV2 and TRBJ1-2; no definite D call. Germline V gene lookup returns CDR1 SNHLY and CDR2 FYNNEI. The CDR3 runs 15 residues. Trimming cost V 6 bases and J 2 bases, with 16 bases left between them.

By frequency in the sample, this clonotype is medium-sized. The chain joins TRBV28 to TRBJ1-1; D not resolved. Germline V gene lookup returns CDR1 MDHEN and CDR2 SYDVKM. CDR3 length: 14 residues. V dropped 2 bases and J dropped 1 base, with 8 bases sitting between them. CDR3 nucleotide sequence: TGTGCCAGCAGTTTAGGGCAGAAGAACACTGAAGCTTTCTTT. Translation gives CASSLGQKNTEAFF.

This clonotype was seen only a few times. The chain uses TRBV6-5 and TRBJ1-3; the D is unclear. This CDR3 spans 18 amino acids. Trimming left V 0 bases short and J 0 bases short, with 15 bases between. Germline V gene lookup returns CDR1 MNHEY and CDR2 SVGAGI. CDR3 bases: TGTGCCAGCAGTTACTCGGGTCTCCAAAAATACTCTGGAAACACCATATATTTT. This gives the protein CASSYSGLQKYSGNTIYF.

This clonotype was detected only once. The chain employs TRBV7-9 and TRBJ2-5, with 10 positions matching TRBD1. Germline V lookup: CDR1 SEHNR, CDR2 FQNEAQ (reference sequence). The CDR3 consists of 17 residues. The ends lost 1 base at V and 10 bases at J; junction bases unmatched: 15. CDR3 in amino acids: CASSLGMGQGSGADQYF. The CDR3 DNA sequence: TGTGCCAGCAGCTTAGGAATGGGACAGGGGTCGGGAGCGGACCAGTACTTC.

This CDR3 reads CASTLVTNGTDTQYF. DNA of the CDR3: TGTGCCAGCACCCTGGTCACTAACGGAACGGATACGCAGTATTTT. The chain couples TRBV12-3 or TRBV12-4 to TRBJ2-3; D unclear. Trimming took off 7 bases at V and 6 bases at J, with 20 bases between the two ends. The CDR3 has 15 residues.

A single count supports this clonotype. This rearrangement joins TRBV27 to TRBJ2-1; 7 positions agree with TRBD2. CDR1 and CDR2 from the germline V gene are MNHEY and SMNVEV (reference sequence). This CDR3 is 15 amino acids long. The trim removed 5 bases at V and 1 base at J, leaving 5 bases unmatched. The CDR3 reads CASSHQGGSYNEQFF. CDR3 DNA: TGTGCCAGCAGTCACCAGGGAGGGTCCTACAATGAGCAGTTCTTC.

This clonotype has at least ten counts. The CDR3 loop reads CASSAGSYTEAFF. For the CDR3, the DNA is TGTGCCAGCTCAGCCGGTTCGTACACTGAAGCTTTCTTT. The rearrangement joins TRBV12-3 or TRBV12-4 to TRBJ1-1; D is unresolved. This CDR3 has 13 amino acids. V lost 8 bases to trimming and J lost 3 bases, with 13 bases between them.

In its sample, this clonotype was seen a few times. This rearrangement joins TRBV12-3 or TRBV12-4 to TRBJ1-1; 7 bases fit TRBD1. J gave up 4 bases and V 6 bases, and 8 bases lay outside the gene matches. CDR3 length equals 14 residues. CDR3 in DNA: TGTGCCAGCAGCCTACAGGGGTCCGCCACTGAAGCTTTCTTT. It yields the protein CASSLQGSATEAFF.

CDR3 sequence reads: CASSPPGRMNTEAFF. As DNA, the CDR3 is TGTGCCAGCAGTCCCCCGGGAAGGATGAACACTGAAGCTTTCTTT. The J gene is TRBJ1-1, the V gene TRBV27; D uncertain. From germline, CDR1 is MNHEY and CDR2 SMNVEV (reference sequence). This CDR3 comprises 15 residues. Trimming left V 5 bases short and J 0 bases short, with 13 bases between.

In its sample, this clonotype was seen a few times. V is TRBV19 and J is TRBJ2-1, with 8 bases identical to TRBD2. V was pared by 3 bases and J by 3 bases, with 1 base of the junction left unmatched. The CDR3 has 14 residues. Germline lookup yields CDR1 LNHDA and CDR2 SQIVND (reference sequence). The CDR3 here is CASSMGLGYNEQFF. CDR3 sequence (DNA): TGTGCCAGTAGTATGGGACTAGGCTACAATGAGCAGTTCTTC.

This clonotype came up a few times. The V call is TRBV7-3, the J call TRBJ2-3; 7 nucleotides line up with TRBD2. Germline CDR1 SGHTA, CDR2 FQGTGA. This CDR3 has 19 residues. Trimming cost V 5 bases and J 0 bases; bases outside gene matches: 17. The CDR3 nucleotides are TGTGCCAGCAGCAGACTCAGCGGGGATGTGAGGCCTAGCACAGATACGCAGTATTTT. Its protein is CASSRLSGDVRPSTDTQYF.

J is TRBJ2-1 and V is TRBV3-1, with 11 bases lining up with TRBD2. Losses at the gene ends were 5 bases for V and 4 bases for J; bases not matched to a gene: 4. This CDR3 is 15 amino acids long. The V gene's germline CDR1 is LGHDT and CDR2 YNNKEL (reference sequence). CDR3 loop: CASSATSGGYNEQFF. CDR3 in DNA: TGTGCCAGCAGCGCAACTAGCGGGGGATACAATGAGCAGTTCTTC.